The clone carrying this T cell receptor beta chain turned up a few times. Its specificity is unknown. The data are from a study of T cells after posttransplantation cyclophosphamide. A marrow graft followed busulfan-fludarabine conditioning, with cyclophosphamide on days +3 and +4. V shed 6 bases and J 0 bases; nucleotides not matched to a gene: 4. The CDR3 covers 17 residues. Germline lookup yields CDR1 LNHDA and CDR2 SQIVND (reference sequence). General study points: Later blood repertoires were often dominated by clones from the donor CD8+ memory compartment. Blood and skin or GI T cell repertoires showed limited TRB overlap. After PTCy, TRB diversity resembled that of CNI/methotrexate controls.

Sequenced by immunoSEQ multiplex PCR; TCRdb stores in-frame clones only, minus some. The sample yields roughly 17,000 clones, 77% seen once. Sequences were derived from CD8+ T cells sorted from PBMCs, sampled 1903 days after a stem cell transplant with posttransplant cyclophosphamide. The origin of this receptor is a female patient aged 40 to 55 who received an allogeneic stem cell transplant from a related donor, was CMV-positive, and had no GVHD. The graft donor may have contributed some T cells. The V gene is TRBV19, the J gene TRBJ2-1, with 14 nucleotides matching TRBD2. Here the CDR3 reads CASSRTSGGSSYNEQFF. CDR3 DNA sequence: TGTGCCAGTAGCCGGACTAGCGGGGGGAGCTCCTACAATGAGCAGTTCTTC.